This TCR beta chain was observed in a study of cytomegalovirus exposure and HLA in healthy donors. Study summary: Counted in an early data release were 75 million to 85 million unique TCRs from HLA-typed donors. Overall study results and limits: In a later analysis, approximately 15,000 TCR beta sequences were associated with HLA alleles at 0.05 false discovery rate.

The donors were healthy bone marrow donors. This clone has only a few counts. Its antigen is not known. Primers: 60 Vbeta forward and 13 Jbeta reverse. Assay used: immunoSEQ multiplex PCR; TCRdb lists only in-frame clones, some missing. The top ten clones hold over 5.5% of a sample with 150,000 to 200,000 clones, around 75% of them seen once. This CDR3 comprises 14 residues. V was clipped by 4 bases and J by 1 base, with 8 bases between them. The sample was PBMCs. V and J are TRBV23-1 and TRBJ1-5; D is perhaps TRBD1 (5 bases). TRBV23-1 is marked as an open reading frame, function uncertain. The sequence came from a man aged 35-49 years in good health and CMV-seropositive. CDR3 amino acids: CASSPRGSNQPQHF. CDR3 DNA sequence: TGCGCCAGCAGTCCCCGGGGGAGCAATCAGCCCCAGCATTTT.